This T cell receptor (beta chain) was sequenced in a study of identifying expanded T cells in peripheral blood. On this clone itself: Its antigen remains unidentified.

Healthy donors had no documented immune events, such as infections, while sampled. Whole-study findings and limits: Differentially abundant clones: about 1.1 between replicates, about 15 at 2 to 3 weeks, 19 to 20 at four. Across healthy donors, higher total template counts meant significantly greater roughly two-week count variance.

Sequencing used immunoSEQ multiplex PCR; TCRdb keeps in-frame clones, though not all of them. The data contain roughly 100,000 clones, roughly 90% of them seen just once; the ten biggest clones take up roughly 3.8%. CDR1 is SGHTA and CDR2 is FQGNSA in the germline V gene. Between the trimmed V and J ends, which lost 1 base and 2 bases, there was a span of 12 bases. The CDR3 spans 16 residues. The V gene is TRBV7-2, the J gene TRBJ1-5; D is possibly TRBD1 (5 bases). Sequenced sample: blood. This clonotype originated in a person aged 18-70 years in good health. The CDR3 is CASSLVFAGGNQPQHF. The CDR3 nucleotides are TGTGCCAGCAGCTTAGTTTTCGCGGGGGGCAATCAGCCCCAGCATTTT. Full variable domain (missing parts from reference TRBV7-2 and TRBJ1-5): GAGVSQSPSNKVTEKGKDVELRCDPISGHTALYWYRQSLGQGLEFLIYFQGNSAPDKSGLPSDRFSAERTGGSVSTLTIQRTQQEDSAVYLCASSLVFAGGNQPQHFGDGTRLSIL.